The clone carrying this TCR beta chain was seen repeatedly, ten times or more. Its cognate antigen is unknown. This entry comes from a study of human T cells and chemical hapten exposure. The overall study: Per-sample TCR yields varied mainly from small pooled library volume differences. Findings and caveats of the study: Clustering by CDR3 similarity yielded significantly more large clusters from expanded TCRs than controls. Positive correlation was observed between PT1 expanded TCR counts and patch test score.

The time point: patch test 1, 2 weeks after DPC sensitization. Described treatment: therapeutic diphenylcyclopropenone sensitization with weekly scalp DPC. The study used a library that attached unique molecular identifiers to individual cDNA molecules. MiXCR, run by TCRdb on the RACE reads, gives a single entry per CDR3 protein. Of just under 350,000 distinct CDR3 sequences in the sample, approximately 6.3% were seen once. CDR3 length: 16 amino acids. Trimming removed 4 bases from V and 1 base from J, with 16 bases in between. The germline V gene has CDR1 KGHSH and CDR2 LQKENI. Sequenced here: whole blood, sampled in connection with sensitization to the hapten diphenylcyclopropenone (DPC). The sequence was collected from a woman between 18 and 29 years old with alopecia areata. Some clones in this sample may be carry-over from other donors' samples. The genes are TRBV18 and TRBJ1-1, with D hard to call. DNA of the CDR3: TGTGCCAGCTCACTAAGACAAGGCGGGAGGAACACTGAAGCTTTCTTT. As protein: CASSLRQGGRNTEAFF.